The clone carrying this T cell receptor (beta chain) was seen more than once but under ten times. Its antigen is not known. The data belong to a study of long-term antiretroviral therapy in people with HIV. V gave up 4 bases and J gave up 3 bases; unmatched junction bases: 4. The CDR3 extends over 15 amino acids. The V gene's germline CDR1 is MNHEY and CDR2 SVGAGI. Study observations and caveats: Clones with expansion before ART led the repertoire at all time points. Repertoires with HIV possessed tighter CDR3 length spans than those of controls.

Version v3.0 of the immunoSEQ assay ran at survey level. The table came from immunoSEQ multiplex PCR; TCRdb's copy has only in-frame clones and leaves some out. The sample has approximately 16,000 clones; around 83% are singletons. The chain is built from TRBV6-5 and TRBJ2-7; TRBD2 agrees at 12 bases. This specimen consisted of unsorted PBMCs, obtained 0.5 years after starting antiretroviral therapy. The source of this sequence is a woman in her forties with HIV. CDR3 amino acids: CASSLTSGSNYEQYF. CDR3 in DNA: TGTGCCAGCAGTTTGACTAGCGGGAGTAACTACGAGCAGTACTTC.